This TCR beta chain derives from a study of cytomegalovirus exposure and HLA in healthy donors. The study's findings and limits: Most observed TCR sequences were rare, whereas some public TCRs were detected in many donors.

The repertoire was sequenced with immunoSEQ multiplex PCR; TCRdb's copy has only in-frame clones and lacks some. The table includes almost 200,000 clones, about three quarters detected once. A remark on this clone: Antigen specificity is unknown.

The CDR3 has 14 residues. Germline V gene lookup returns CDR1 SGHRS and CDR2 YFSETQ. With 3 bases clipped from V and 6 bases from J, the junction kept 6 bases outside the gene matches. This sequence was found in a woman aged 25-40 years in good health and CMV-seronegative. Material for sequencing was PBMCs. The V and J genes are TRBV5-1 and TRBJ2-1; 7 bases match TRBD2. The DNA for the CDR3 is TGCGCCAGCAGCTCGCGCCCGGGGGGCAATGAGCAGTTCTTC. Its translation is CASSSRPGGNEQFF.